Presented here are 17 T cell receptor beta chains from one specimen sequenced in a study of OX40 agonist ivuxolimab in advanced cancers. The repertoire was sequenced with immunoSEQ multiplex PCR; TCRdb's copy has only in-frame clones and lacks some. Of 80,000 to 100,000 clones listed, around 90% are singletons. The sample in question was CD4+ or CD8+ T cells sorted from blood, obtained in a trial of the OX40 agonist ivuxolimab. The receptors were gathered from an adult with an advanced solid tumor such as melanoma, head and neck, liver or kidney cancer.

This clone has just one count. The chain has TRBV19 and TRBJ2-1; D tentatively reads TRBD1 or TRBD2 (7 bases each). The CDR3 extends over 15 amino acids. Germline V CDR1 and CDR2: LNHDA, SQIVND (reference sequence). Between the trimmed V and J ends, which lost 4 bases and 7 bases, there was a span of 17 bases. CDR3 amino acids: CASSTQGGAGNEQFF. The CDR3 region has the DNA TGTGCCAGTAGTACCCAGGGGGGGGCGGGTAATGAGCAGTTCTTC.

The chain uses TRBV9 and TRBJ1-2; 7 bases agree with TRBD1. The CDR3 totals 13 residues. The germline V gene has CDR1 SGDLS and CDR2 YYNGEE. V was pared by 4 bases and J by 4 bases, with 4 bases of the junction left unmatched. The CDR3 spells CASSTGTAYGYTF. In nucleotides, the CDR3 is TGTGCCAGCAGCACCGGGACAGCCTATGGCTACACCTTC.

This chain links TRBV10-3 with TRBJ2-5; D possibly corresponds to TRBD2 (7 bases). The V end was cut by 0 bases, the J end by 4 bases, with 12 bases between. The germline CDR1 and CDR2 sequences are ENHRY and SYGVKD. The CDR3 totals 15 residues. The CDR3 here is CAISESGGRLETQYF. CDR3 DNA: TGTGCCATCAGTGAGTCGGGGGGGCGCTTAGAGACCCAGTACTTC.

The V gene is TRBV5-1, the J gene TRBJ2-7, with TRBD2 matching 12 bases. Per the germline V gene, CDR1 is SGHRS and CDR2 is YFSETQ. With V trimmed by 5 bases and J by 1 base, 4 bases remained unmatched. The CDR3 sequence is 15 residues long. The CDR3 nucleotides are TGCGCCAGCAGTTACGGACTAGCGGGGTCCTACGAGCAGTACTTC. Its translation is CASSYGLAGSYEQYF.

This sequence joins TRBV13 and TRBJ2-7; 15 nucleotides line up with TRBD2. The CDR3 is 13 residues long. Per germline, CDR1 PRHDT and CDR2 FYEKMQ (reference sequence). With 8 bases clipped from V and 6 bases from J, the junction kept 2 bases outside the gene matches. The CDR3 nucleotides are TGTGCCAGCGGGACTAGCGGGGGGATCGAGCAGTACTTC. The encoded protein is CASGTSGGIEQYF.

This clone was observed a single time. The chain is built from TRBV6-1 and TRBJ2-1, with D possibly TRBD1 on 6 matching bases. The V gene lost 6 bases and the J gene lost 4 bases, with 10 bases spanning the gap. Germline V gene sequence: CDR1 MNHNS, CDR2 SASEGT. This CDR3 is 13 amino acids long. CDR3 sequence (DNA): TGTGCCAGCAGGGACAGAGGTTACAATGAGCAGTTCTTC. Protein product: CASRDRGYNEQFF.

This clone appeared a few times. The rearrangement links TRBV30 to TRBJ1-6, with D uncertain. Between the trimmed V and J ends, which lost 1 base and 6 bases, there was a span of 10 bases. CDR1 is GTSNPN, CDR2 SVGIG, per germline (reference sequence). The CDR3 is 14 residues long. The chain's CDR3 is CAWSEHQANSPLHF. The CDR3 DNA follows: TGTGCCTGGAGTGAACACCAAGCTAATTCACCCCTCCACTTT.

To note about this clone: One end of the junction does not line up with germline, which may come from a read error. V is TRBV13 and J is TRBJ2-6, with a tentative D call TRBD1 (5 bases). From germline, CDR1 is PRHDT and CDR2 FYEKMQ (reference sequence). This CDR3 region has 16 residues. CDR3 sequence (DNA): TGTGCCAGCAGCCTAGGGGTCCTTGCTGGGGCCAACGTCCTGACTTTC. It encodes CASSLGVLAGANVLTF.

The chain employs TRBV19 and TRBJ1-2; D not certain. V lost 2 bases, J lost 8 bases, and 15 bases lay in between. The CDR3 is made up of 14 amino acids. CDR1 is LNHDA, CDR2 SQIVND, per germline (reference sequence). The CDR3 DNA reads TGTGCCAGTAGTATAAGAAGGGCAGAGCAAGGCTACACCTTC. Translation gives CASSIRRAEQGYTF. Full variable domain (remainder filled in from reference TRBV19 and TRBJ1-2): DGGITQSPKYLFRKEGQNVTLSCEQNLNHDAMYWYRQDPGQGLRLIYYSQIVNDFQKGDIAEGYSVSREKKESFPLTVTSAQKNPTAFYLCASSIRRAEQGYTFGSGTRLTVV.

The chain employs TRBV18 and TRBJ1-3; weak D call: TRBD1 (6 bases). CDR3 size: 14 residues. Trimming shortened V by 4 bases and J by 0 bases, and 7 bases separated the two germline ends. CDR1 KGHSH and CDR2 LQKENI come from the germline V gene. This CDR3 reads CASSQDSSGNTIYF. CDR3 DNA sequence: TGTGCCAGCTCACAGGACAGCTCTGGAAACACCATATATTTT. The entire variable domain, with the rest obtained from reference TRBV18 and TRBJ1-3, is as follows: NAGVMQNPRHLVRRRGQEARLRCSPMKGHSHVYWYRQLPEEGLKFMVYLQKENIIDESGMPKERFSAEFPKEGPSILRIQQVVRGDSAAYFCASSQDSSGNTIYFGEGSWLTVV.

The chain uses TRBV7-3 and TRBJ2-2, with 9 bases identical to TRBD1. Germline CDR1 is SGHTA and CDR2 is FQGTGA. CDR3 length: 16 amino acids. Germline trimming cut 2 bases from V and 6 bases from J; bases unmatched to any gene: 7. The CDR3 sequence: CASSLGGTGSAGELFF. CDR3 sequence (DNA): TGTGCCAGCAGCTTAGGGGGGACAGGGTCAGCCGGGGAGCTGTTTTTT.

The chain carries TRBV5-4 and TRBJ2-7; D possibly corresponds to TRBD2 (5 bases). The CDR3 consists of 12 residues. Germline CDR1 and CDR2: SGHNT and YYREEE (reference sequence). The V gene lost 0 bases and the J gene lost 4 bases, with 5 bases spanning the gap. The CDR3 DNA follows: TGTGCCAGCAGCTTGGGAGGGTACGAGCAGTACTTC. Translating gives CASSLGGYEQYF. Based on the CDR3 plus reference TRBV5-4 and TRBJ2-7, the full variable domain is ETGVTQSPTHLIKTRGQQVTLRCSSQSGHNTVSWYQQALGQGPQFIFQYYREEENGRGNFPPRFSGLQFPNYSSELNVNALELDDSALYLCASSLGGYEQYFGPGTRLTVT.

This chain connects TRBV7-6 to TRBJ1-1, with a possible D match to TRBD1 (6 bases). The CDR3 spans 18 residues. Per the germline V gene, CDR1 is SGHVS and CDR2 is FNYEAQ. V dropped 2 bases and J dropped 1 base, with 20 bases sitting between them. CDR3 coding DNA: TGTGCCAGCAGCTTACAACCCCCCGCGACAGGTACGAACACTGAAGCTTTCTTT. This gives the protein CASSLQPPATGTNTEAFF.

This clone was detected only a few times. The chain combines TRBV5-4 with TRBJ2-2; a weak D match, TRBD1 (6 bases). The CDR3 covers 16 residues. Germline CDR1 SGHNT, CDR2 YYREEE (reference sequence). Trimming took off 6 bases at V and 5 bases at J, with 20 bases between the two ends. This CDR3 is CASTDPGTRSTGELFF. The CDR3 DNA reads as TGTGCCAGCACGGATCCCGGGACAAGGTCGACCGGGGAGCTGTTTTTT.

This clone appeared a single time. The chain combines TRBV5-1 with TRBJ1-1; tentatively, D is TRBD1 (6 bases). Germline CDR1 and CDR2: SGHRS and YFSETQ. This CDR3 contains 20 residues. The ends were cut back, 4 bases at V and 2 bases at J, with 30 bases in the middle. CDR3 coding DNA: TGCGCCAGCAGCCCAGCCCCGACAGGTACAACCCTAGGGGGAAACACTGAAGCTTTCTTT. It specifies CASSPAPTGTTLGGNTEAFF.

The chain couples TRBV19 to TRBJ1-2, with a weak D call TRBD1 (6 bases). The CDR3 length is 13 residues. The V end was cut by 4 bases, the J end by 6 bases, with 12 bases between. Per the germline V gene, CDR1 is LNHDA and CDR2 is SQIVND (reference sequence). The CDR3 nucleotides read TGTGCCAGTAGTACTGGGAACAGGGATGGCTACACCTTC. Translated, it gives CASSTGNRDGYTF.

The chain joins TRBV5-1 to TRBJ2-7; 9 nucleotides match TRBD1. Germline values: CDR1 SGHRS, CDR2 YFSETQ. Trimming removed 4 bases from V and 5 bases from J; junction bases left unmatched: 4. This CDR3 has 13 amino acids. The chain's CDR3 is CASSPGQGDEQYF. Here the CDR3 DNA reads TGCGCCAGCAGCCCGGGACAGGGAGACGAGCAGTACTTC.